These 14 T cell receptor beta chains share one sample of origin, sequenced in a study of blood T cells in healthy people across ages. The second PCR ran about 7 to 12 cycles with a sample-barcoded 5' primer and J-beta primers. TCRdb recomputed calls from the 5' RACE reads with MiXCR, one row per CDR3 protein. The sample shows about 1.6 million distinct CDR3 sequences, 30% to 35% of them seen only once. The sequencing sample was made of blood. These receptors came from a woman aged 25-40 years in good health.

Worth noting for this clonotype: Germline is not matched at one junction end, which may reflect a read error. V usage is TRBV3-1 and J usage is TRBJ2-5; no definite D call. This CDR3 comprises 13 residues. Germline lookup yields CDR1 LGHDT and CDR2 YNNKEL (reference sequence). CDR3 sequence (DNA): TGTGCCAGCAGCCAAGAATTGATAGAGGCCCAGTACTTC. Its protein product is CASSQELIEAQYF.

The genes are TRBV4-1 and TRBJ2-3; 16 positions agree with TRBD2. Trimming at V came to 4 bases and at J to 4 bases, leaving 2 bases not matched to a gene. In germline, CDR1 is MGHRA, CDR2 YSYEKL. The CDR3 spans 16 residues. The CDR3 DNA reads as TGCGCCAGCAGCCCGGGACTAGCGGGGGGGTCAGATACGCAGTATTTT. It is translated as CASSPGLAGGSDTQYF.

In regard to this clonotype: An end of the junction does not agree with germline; a read error may underlie this. V gene TRBV6-1 combines with J gene TRBJ1-1; D not certain. Germline-derived CDR1 and CDR2 are MNHNS and SASEGT. The length of the CDR3 is 15 residues. The DNA for the CDR3 is TGTGCCGGCAGTGAAGAGTTCAGTAAGAACACTGAAGCTTTCTTT. It specifies CAGSEEFSKNTEAFF.

This clonotype was seen repeatedly, ten times or more. The genes are TRBV20-1 and TRBJ1-1, with D possibly being TRBD1 (5 bases). This CDR3 is built from 14 residues. V lost 0 bases to trimming and J lost 4 bases, with 12 bases between them. Germline V gene data show CDR1 as DFQATT and CDR2 as SNEGSKA (reference sequence). Here the CDR3 reads CSARDPGQSTEAFF. The CDR3 region has the DNA TGCAGTGCTAGAGACCCGGGGCAGAGCACTGAAGCTTTCTTT.

This clonotype was seen a few times. The chain carries TRBV5-1 and TRBJ2-7; no firm D call. Germline loops: CDR1 SGHRS, CDR2 YFSETQ. The V and J ends lost 2 bases and 6 bases respectively, with 15 bases between them. CDR3 length equals 14 residues. The CDR3 nucleotides are TGCGCCAGCAGCTTTCAGTTATTACCGTCCGAGCAGTACTTC. Encoded protein: CASSFQLLPSEQYF.

This clonotype came up once. A much larger clonotype is one base distant, so this may be a read error. V and J are TRBV29-1 and TRBJ2-7; D may be TRBD2 (5 bases). The CDR3 length is 12 residues. The germline gives CDR1 SQVTM, CDR2 ANQGSEA. CDR3 nucleotide sequence: TGCGGTGTTCGGGGTATGAGCTACGAGCAGTACTTC. It is translated as CGVRGMSYEQYF.

This clonotype has only a few counts. The V call is TRBV10-3, the J call TRBJ1-2; 7 bases agree with TRBD1. This CDR3 comprises 13 residues. Germline CDR1 and CDR2: ENHRY and SYGVKD. After removal of 7 bases from V and 4 bases from J, the junction contained 6 bases not matched to a gene. This CDR3 reads CAITLGQSYGYTF. The DNA for the CDR3 is TGTGCCATCACCTTGGGACAGTCCTATGGCTACACCTTC.

This clonotype was picked up many times. The chain uses TRBV5-1 and TRBJ1-1; D may be TRBD1 (6 bases). V was shortened by 7 bases and J by 0 bases, with 7 bases between the two germline ends. The germline gives CDR1 SGHRS, CDR2 YFSETQ. The CDR3 runs to 12 residues. The CDR3 protein is CASGQMNTEAFF. DNA of the CDR3: TGCGCCAGCGGACAGATGAACACTGAAGCTTTCTTT.

This clonotype came up a few times. The V gene is TRBV7-6, the J gene TRBJ1-2, with D possibly matching TRBD1 (5 bases). CDR1 and CDR2 from the germline V gene are SGHVS and FNYEAQ. The CDR3 totals 14 residues. V dropped 5 bases and J dropped 8 bases, with 18 bases sitting between them. The CDR3 reads CASSPGLARDGYTF. CDR3 nucleotide sequence: TGTGCCAGCAGCCCAGGGCTGGCTCGGGACGGCTACACCTTC.

The chain carries TRBV5-1 and TRBJ1-2; 11 nucleotides line up with TRBD1. J was trimmed by 3 bases and V by 3 bases; bases with no gene match: 13. The CDR3 runs to 18 residues. Germline V lookup: CDR1 SGHRS, CDR2 YFSETQ. The CDR3 region is CASSSDGQGARYDYGYTF. The CDR3, as DNA: TGCGCCAGCAGCTCTGACGGACAGGGGGCCAGATATGACTATGGCTACACCTTC. Full variable domain (outside the CDR3, taken from reference TRBV5-1 and TRBJ1-2): KAGVTQTPRYLIKTRGQQVTLSCSPISGHRSVSWYQQTPGQGLQFLFEYFSETQRNKGNFPGRFSGRQFSNSRSEMNVSTLELGDSALYLCASSSDGQGARYDYGYTFGSGTRLTVV.

The rearrangement joins TRBV20-1 to TRBJ2-3; TRBD2 is a possible D gene (6 bases). This CDR3 has 15 amino acids. Looked up from germline, CDR1 is DFQATT and CDR2 is SNEGSKA (reference sequence). Trimming pared 4 bases from V and 0 bases from J, leaving 14 bases between. As DNA, the CDR3 is TGCAGTGCTACAGGACTACCTTCTAGCACAGATACGCAGTATTTT. It is translated as CSATGLPSSTDTQYF.

This clonotype was detected only a few times. The V call is TRBV27, the J call TRBJ2-7; 13 bases match TRBD2. The CDR3 extends over 16 amino acids. The germline CDR1 and CDR2 sequences are MNHEY and SMNVEV (reference sequence). V was pared by 5 bases and J by 4 bases, with 8 bases of the junction left unmatched. DNA of the CDR3: TGTGCCAGCAGTGACACCGAGACTAGCGGGAGGTACGAGCAGTACTTC. It translates to CASSDTETSGRYEQYF.

This clonotype was seen a handful of times. The chain couples TRBV6-5 to TRBJ2-1; 8 bases line up with TRBD1. CDR3 length equals 13 residues. Per the germline V gene, CDR1 is MNHEY and CDR2 is SVGAGI. V dropped 2 bases and J dropped 10; count of bases not matched to a gene: 4. The CDR3 DNA is TGTGCCAGCAGTTACGGACAGGGAACGGAGCAGTTCTTC. This translates into CASSYGQGTEQFF.

The chain links TRBV30 to TRBJ1-4, with D unresolved. Deletions cut 0 bases from V and 0 bases from J, with 5 bases between. CDR3 length equals 14 residues. Germline CDR1 and CDR2: GTSNPN and SVGIG (reference sequence). The CDR3 sequence is CAWSVGATNEKLFF. CDR3 coding DNA: TGTGCCTGGAGTGTGGGTGCAACTAATGAAAAACTGTTTTTT.